Following are 29 T cell receptor beta chains from one sample sequenced in a study of sequential checkpoint blockade in melanoma. Treatment noted: randomized to nivolumab then ipilimumab (arm A) or the reverse (arm B). Repertoires were generated with immunoSEQ multiplex PCR, while TCRdb's copy carries only in-frame clones and drops some. This sample has around 5,200 clones; around 75% occur once, and the top ten carry around half. The sample in question was CD8+ T cells sorted from blood (inferred from file names), obtained from a patient given nivolumab and ipilimumab in sequence. These receptors all stem from a human patient with melanoma. Some clones in this sample may be carry-over from other donors' samples.

In this sample, this clone turned up a few times. This rearrangement joins TRBV2 to TRBJ2-7, with 7 bases identical to TRBD1. This CDR3 comprises 14 residues. Germline lookup yields CDR1 SNHLY and CDR2 FYNNEI. V gave up 2 bases and J gave up 9 bases; unmatched junction bases: 10. The DNA of the CDR3 is TGTGCCAGCAGTGAAATCCGACAGGGCCTTAGGCAGTACTTC. Amino acids: CASSEIRQGLRQYF.

The chain recombines TRBV9 with TRBJ2-3; possibly TRBD2 for D (7 bases). Germline loops: CDR1 SGDLS, CDR2 YYNGEE. Trimming pared 0 bases from V and 2 bases from J, leaving 13 bases between. The CDR3 length is 16 residues. This chain's CDR3 is CASSVGGGGYTDTQYF. The CDR3 bases are TGTGCCAGCAGCGTAGGTGGCGGGGGCTACACAGATACGCAGTATTTT.

This chain connects TRBV9 to TRBJ1-3; 7 bases line up with TRBD1. CDR3 length: 16 residues. V gave up 0 bases and J gave up 2 bases; unmatched junction bases: 5. The V gene's germline CDR1 is SGDLS and CDR2 YYNGEE. This chain's CDR3 is CASSVGGTGAGNTIYF. The CDR3 DNA sequence: TGTGCCAGCAGCGTAGGGGGCACAGGGGCTGGAAACACCATATATTTT.

The chain couples TRBV7-9 to TRBJ2-7; 10 nucleotides agree with TRBD1. CDR3 length: 15 residues. CDR1 SEHNR and CDR2 FQNEAQ come from the germline V gene (reference sequence). With 4 bases clipped from V and 4 bases from J, the junction kept 7 bases outside the gene matches. CDR3: CASSSPTGGQYEQYF. The DNA for the CDR3 is TGTGCCAGCAGCTCCCCGACAGGGGGCCAGTACGAGCAGTACTTC. Using reference TRBV7-9 and TRBJ2-7 for the parts outside the CDR3, the full variable domain is DTGVSQNPRHKITKRGQNVTFRCDPISEHNRLYWYRQTLGQGPEFLTYFQNEAQLEKSRLLSDRFSAERPKGSFSTLEIQRTEQGDSAMYLCASSSPTGGQYEQYFGPGTRLTVT.

This chain joins TRBV7-9 and TRBJ1-1; D is unclear. This CDR3 is 13 amino acids long. Germline V gene lookup returns CDR1 SEHNR and CDR2 FQNEAQ (reference sequence). With 6 bases removed from V and 5 bases from J, the gap between germline ends came to 13 bases. The CDR3 DNA reads as TGTGCCAGCAGGACACAAGGGAGGACTGAAGCTTTCTTT. The encoded protein is CASRTQGRTEAFF.

V and J are TRBV28 and TRBJ1-1; TRBD1 agrees at 7 bases. In germline, CDR1 is MDHEN, CDR2 SYDVKM. After removal of 6 bases from V and 6 bases from J, the junction contained 10 bases not matched to a gene. There are 14 residues in the CDR3. The CDR3 DNA follows: TGTGCCAGCAGACCCGACAGGGATCTTGCTGAAGCTTTCTTT. Protein product: CASRPDRDLAEAFF.

The CDR3 DNA reads as TGTGCCAGCAGCTTAGAGGAGACGGCTAGCACAGATACGCAGTATTTT. Protein sequence: CASSLEETASTDTQYF. The chain combines TRBV11-2 with TRBJ2-3; unclear D gene. The CDR3 loop spans 16 amino acids. CDR1 and CDR2 from the germline V gene are SGHAT and FQNNGV. V was trimmed by 0 bases and J by 0 bases, leaving 10 bases between them.

The chain joins TRBV7-2 to TRBJ2-5; TRBD1 is a possible D gene (8 bases). V lost 6 bases and J lost 5, with 19 bases in between. This CDR3 spans 15 amino acids. Germline assignment: CDR1 SGHTA and CDR2 FQGNSA. Here the CDR3 DNA reads TGTGCCAGCAGACTAGGGAGGGACAGGAGGGAGACCCAGTACTTC. It codes for CASRLGRDRRETQYF.

This clone was seen a handful of times. The chain couples TRBV4-1 to TRBJ2-2; tentatively, D is TRBD1 (5 bases). Per the germline V gene, CDR1 is MGHRA and CDR2 is YSYEKL. This CDR3 spans 17 amino acids. The V and J ends lost 8 bases and 2 bases respectively, with 21 bases between them. CDR3 in amino acids: CASDRYHKTDNTGELFF. The CDR3 DNA follows: TGCGCCAGCGATCGATACCATAAGACAGATAACACCGGGGAGCTGTTTTTT.

The chain links TRBV2 to TRBJ2-5; maybe TRBD2 (6 bases). There are 13 residues in the CDR3. V was shortened by 6 bases and J by 3 bases, with 11 bases between the two germline ends. Germline assignment: CDR1 SNHLY and CDR2 FYNNEI. CDR3 in DNA: TGTGCCAGCAGCGAGACTAGAGAAGAGACCCAGTACTTC. Translating it yields CASSETREETQYF.

This clone was detected once. The chain recombines TRBV7-9 with TRBJ2-1, with 8 positions matching TRBD1. Germline loops: CDR1 SEHNR, CDR2 FQNEAQ (reference sequence). The CDR3 is 15 residues long. After removal of 5 bases from V and 10 bases from J, the junction contained 13 bases not matched to a gene. Written as DNA, the CDR3 is TGTGCCAGCAGCCCCCGGGACAGGCATAGGGAGGAGCAGTTCTTC. Translated, it gives CASSPRDRHREEQFF. Full variable domain (outside the CDR3, taken from reference TRBV7-9 and TRBJ2-1): DTGVSQNPRHKITKRGQNVTFRCDPISEHNRLYWYRQTLGQGPEFLTYFQNEAQLEKSRLLSDRFSAERPKGSFSTLEIQRTEQGDSAMYLCASSPRDRHREEQFFGPGTRLTVL.

By share of the sample, this clone is medium-sized. This sequence joins TRBV7-9 and TRBJ1-4; 8 bases are a match to TRBD1. Germline V gives CDR1 SEHNR, CDR2 FQNEAQ (reference sequence). The CDR3 sequence is 17 residues long. Unmatched junction bases numbered 14, after V lost 5 bases and J lost 6 bases. CDR3 sequence (DNA): TGTGCCAGCAGCCCGAACCCGCCAGGGGGCGGGCATGAAAAACTGTTTTTT. Translation: CASSPNPPGGGHEKLFF.

The chain couples TRBV27 to TRBJ1-5; TRBD1 matches 7 bases. Looked up from germline, CDR1 is MNHEY and CDR2 is SMNVEV (reference sequence). V gave up 4 bases and J gave up 11 bases; unmatched junction bases: 20. The CDR3 is 17 amino acids. CDR3 nucleotides: TGTGCCAGCAGTTCCATGCTCAGGGGGGAAGCCTATGGGTCCCAGCATTTT. This gives the protein CASSSMLRGEAYGSQHF.

The chain uses TRBV7-9 and TRBJ2-7, with TRBD1 matching 8 bases. Germline CDR1 reads SEHNR; CDR2 reads FQNEAQ (reference sequence). Trimming removed 5 bases from V and 0 bases from J; junction bases left unmatched: 9. The CDR3 is 16 amino acids. The chain's CDR3 is CASSISSGTGSYEQYF. CDR3 nucleotides: TGTGCCAGCAGCATTTCTTCCGGGACAGGCTCCTACGAGCAGTACTTC.

This clone has a handful of counts. The chain employs TRBV4-3 and TRBJ1-1; tentatively, D is TRBD1 (5 bases). The germline V gene has CDR1 LGHNA and CDR2 YSLEER. The CDR3 has 15 amino acids. Trimming took off 0 bases at V and 2 bases at J, with 10 bases between the two ends. The CDR3 spells CASSQDSGGNTEAFF. The CDR3 region has the DNA TGCGCCAGCAGCCAAGACTCCGGGGGAAACACTGAAGCTTTCTTT.

The J gene is TRBJ1-2, the V gene TRBV7-9; D is ambiguous. This CDR3 contains 14 residues. The V and J ends lost 5 bases and 3 bases respectively, with 13 bases between them. Per germline, CDR1 SEHNR and CDR2 FQNEAQ (reference sequence). The CDR3 DNA reads as TGTGCCAGCAGCGCGGGCACCCAGGACTATGGCTACACCTTC. It is translated as CASSAGTQDYGYTF.

The chain combines TRBV5-4 with TRBJ2-7; TRBD1 might be the D (6 bases). Deletions cut 1 base from V and 3 bases from J, with 11 bases between. The germline V gene encodes CDR1 SGHNT and CDR2 YYREEE (reference sequence). The CDR3 loop spans 14 amino acids. This CDR3 reads CASSLRGSYYEQYF. The CDR3 bases are TGTGCCAGCAGCTTGAGGGGGAGCTACTACGAGCAGTACTTC.

This chain links TRBV11-3 with TRBJ2-1, with 14 bases that match TRBD2. J was trimmed by 8 bases and V by 3 bases; bases with no gene match: 3. This CDR3 region has 15 residues. Per germline, CDR1 SGHNT and CDR2 YENEEA. CDR3 DNA sequence: TGTGCCAGCAGCTTGACTAGCGGGGGGGCCTATGAGCAGTTCTTC. This encodes CASSLTSGGAYEQFF.

As for this clone: In the same sample, other DNA sequences code for this CDR3. The chain carries TRBV6-1 and TRBJ2-5; 9 bases agree with TRBD2. V gave up 7 bases and J gave up 5 bases; unmatched junction bases: 11. The CDR3 extends over 15 amino acids. The germline V gene has CDR1 MNHNS and CDR2 SASEGT. DNA for the CDR3: TGTGCCAGCACGATGGACAGCGGGGGGCGGGAGACCCAGTACTTC. Amino acid sequence: CASTMDSGGRETQYF.

This clone showed up just a few times. The J gene is TRBJ1-3, the V gene TRBV28; TRBD1 is a possible D gene (5 bases). Germline assignment: CDR1 MDHEN and CDR2 SYDVKM. The CDR3 is 16 amino acids. The germline V and J ends were trimmed by 7 bases and 2 bases, with 18 bases remaining between them. CDR3 residues: CASTARRGNTGNTIYF. In nucleotides, the CDR3 is TGTGCCAGCACCGCGAGGAGGGGAAACACTGGAAACACCATATATTTT. Full variable domain (remainder filled in from reference TRBV28 and TRBJ1-3): DVKVTQSSRYLVKRTGEKVFLECVQDMDHENMFWYRQDPGLGLRLIYFSYDVKMKEKGDIPEGYSVSREKKERFSLILESASTNQTSMYLCASTARRGNTGNTIYFGEGSWLTVV.

V usage is TRBV28 and J usage is TRBJ2-7; 8 bases align to TRBD1. The CDR3 loop spans 13 amino acids. Unmatched junction bases numbered 9, after V lost 10 bases and J lost 4 bases. CDR1 is MDHEN and CDR2 is SYDVKM in the germline V gene. CDR3 coding DNA: TGTGCCACCCTCCACCAGGGGGCGTACGAGCAGTACTTC. Its protein product is CATLHQGAYEQYF.

The V call is TRBV5-4, the J call TRBJ2-5, with a possible D match to TRBD2 (7 bases). Germline values: CDR1 SGHNT, CDR2 YYREEE (reference sequence). V lost 2 bases, J lost 4 bases, and 12 bases lay in between. The CDR3 spans 14 residues. DNA for the CDR3: TGTGCCAGCAGCTTAGGGGGGAGGGGAGAGACCCAGTACTTC. Its protein product is CASSLGGRGETQYF.

This CDR3 reads CASSERTGGGQETQYF. In DNA, the CDR3 is TGTGCCAGCAGCGAACGGACAGGGGGAGGGCAAGAGACCCAGTACTTC. The chain employs TRBV9 and TRBJ2-5; TRBD1 matches 10 bases. The CDR3 has 16 residues. J gave up 2 bases and V 3 bases, and 7 bases lay outside the gene matches. Per the germline V gene, CDR1 is SGDLS and CDR2 is YYNGEE. The variable domain in full, completed from reference TRBV9 and TRBJ2-5, reads DSGVTQTPKHLITATGQRVTLRCSPRSGDLSVYWYQQSLDQGLQFLIQYYNGEERAKGNILERFSAQQFPDLHSELNLSSLELGDSALYFCASSERTGGGQETQYFGPGTRLLVL.

The table lists this clone with a count of one. This sequence joins TRBV28 and TRBJ1-2, with D perhaps matching TRBD1 (5 bases). V was pared by 4 bases and J by 3 bases, with 21 bases between. Germline V CDR1 and CDR2: MDHEN, SYDVKM. The CDR3 runs to 17 residues. Written as DNA, the CDR3 is TGTGCCAGCAGTTCCACCCTCTCGTTATCGGGGGACTATGGCTACACCTTC. Translated: CASSSTLSLSGDYGYTF.

The genes are TRBV7-9 and TRBJ1-2, with TRBD1 matching over 10 bases. The V segment lost 0 bases and the J segment 4 bases; nucleotides outside the gene matches: 2. Per germline, CDR1 SEHNR and CDR2 FQNEAQ (reference sequence). The CDR3 extends over 15 amino acids. CDR3 sequence reads: CASSLAGTGAYGYTF. CDR3 bases: TGTGCCAGCAGCTTAGCGGGGACAGGGGCCTATGGCTACACCTTC.

J is TRBJ2-5 and V is TRBV7-2; 7 bases agree with TRBD1. Germline CDR1 and CDR2: SGHTA and FQGNSA. The CDR3 is 14 residues long. V trimming: 3 bases; J trimming: 1 base; junction bases outside the gene matches: 2. The CDR3 DNA sequence: TGTGCCAGCAGCTTCCAGGGGGTCCAAGAGACCCAGTACTTC. Translating gives CASSFQGVQETQYF.

This clone is a singleton in its sample. The chain joins TRBV7-9 to TRBJ1-2; the match to TRBD1 covers 8 bases. V shed 5 bases and J 7 bases; nucleotides not matched to a gene: 6. Germline CDR1 reads SEHNR; CDR2 reads FQNEAQ (reference sequence). The CDR3 has 13 residues. The CDR3, as DNA: TGTGCCAGCAGCACGGACAGGGAGAGTGGCTACACCTTC. It is translated as CASSTDRESGYTF. Variable domain in full (rest from reference TRBV7-9 and TRBJ1-2): DTGVSQNPRHKITKRGQNVTFRCDPISEHNRLYWYRQTLGQGPEFLTYFQNEAQLEKSRLLSDRFSAERPKGSFSTLEIQRTEQGDSAMYLCASSTDRESGYTFGSGTRLTVV.

The chain links TRBV7-9 to TRBJ1-2, with unresolved D. This CDR3 has 13 amino acids. The ends were cut back, 4 bases at V and 8 bases at J, with 14 bases in the middle. CDR1 is SEHNR, CDR2 FQNEAQ, per germline (reference sequence). The CDR3 here is CASSSRRIEGYTF. For the CDR3, the DNA is TGTGCCAGCAGCTCGCGCAGGATAGAAGGCTACACCTTC. Full variable domain (outside the CDR3, taken from reference TRBV7-9 and TRBJ1-2): DTGVSQNPRHKITKRGQNVTFRCDPISEHNRLYWYRQTLGQGPEFLTYFQNEAQLEKSRLLSDRFSAERPKGSFSTLEIQRTEQGDSAMYLCASSSRRIEGYTFGSGTRLTVV.

This chain links TRBV4-1 with TRBJ2-3; TRBD2 aligns across 11 bases. CDR1 is MGHRA, CDR2 YSYEKL, per germline. This CDR3 region has 17 residues. Losses at the gene ends were 2 bases for V and 8 bases for J; bases not matched to a gene: 12. The CDR3 spells CASSQLILAGGRFTQYF. In nucleotides, the CDR3 is TGCGCCAGCAGCCAACTAATTTTAGCGGGGGGGCGTTTTACGCAGTATTTT.